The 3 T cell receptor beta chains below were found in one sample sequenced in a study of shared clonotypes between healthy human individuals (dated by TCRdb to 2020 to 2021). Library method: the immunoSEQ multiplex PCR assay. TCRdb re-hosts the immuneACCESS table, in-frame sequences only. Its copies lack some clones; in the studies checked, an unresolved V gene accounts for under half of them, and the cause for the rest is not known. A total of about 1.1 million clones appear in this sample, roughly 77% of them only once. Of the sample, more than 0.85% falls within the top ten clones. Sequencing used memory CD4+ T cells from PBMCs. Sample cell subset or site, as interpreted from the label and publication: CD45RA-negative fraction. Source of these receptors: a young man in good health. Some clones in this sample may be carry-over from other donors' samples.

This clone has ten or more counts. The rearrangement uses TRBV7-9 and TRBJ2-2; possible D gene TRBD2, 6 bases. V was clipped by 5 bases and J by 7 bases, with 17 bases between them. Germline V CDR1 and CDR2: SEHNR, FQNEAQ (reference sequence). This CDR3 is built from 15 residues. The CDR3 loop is CASSPWITGGGELFF. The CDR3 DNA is TGTGCCAGCAGCCCCTGGATCACCGGGGGCGGGGAGCTGTTTTTT.

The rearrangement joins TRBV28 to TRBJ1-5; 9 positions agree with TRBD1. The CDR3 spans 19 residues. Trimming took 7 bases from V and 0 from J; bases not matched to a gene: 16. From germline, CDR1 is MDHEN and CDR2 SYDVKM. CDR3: CASIRSGTGTLGSNQPQHF. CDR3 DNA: TGTGCCAGCATCCGGTCCGGGACAGGGACTTTAGGTAGCAATCAGCCCCAGCATTTT.

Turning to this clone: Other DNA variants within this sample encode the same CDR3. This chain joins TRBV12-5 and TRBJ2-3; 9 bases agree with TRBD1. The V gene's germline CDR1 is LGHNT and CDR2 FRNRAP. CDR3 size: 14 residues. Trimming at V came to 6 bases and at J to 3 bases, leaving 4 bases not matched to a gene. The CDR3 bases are TGTGCTAGTGGGAGGACAGGGGCGACAGATACGCAGTATTTT. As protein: CASGRTGATDTQYF.